The sequence of this T cell receptor beta chain was determined in a study of blood T cell repertoires in COVID-19. Study overall: Material from acute and convalescent COVID-19 was sourced from the United States, Italy and Spain. T cells, B-cell-depleted T cells, or PBMCs supplied cDNA or gDNA.

The V gene's germline CDR1 is GTSNPN and CDR2 SVGIG (reference sequence). This CDR3 has 11 residues. The germline V and J ends were trimmed by 2 bases and 7 bases, with 3 bases remaining between them. The study recruited people aged about 18 to 89 years across about two dozen US areas. Clinical history reported by participants formed the basis on which cohorts were assigned. Generated by immunoSEQ multiplex PCR, the TCRdb table keeps only in-frame clones and is missing some. This table holds a few hundred thousand clones, about 84% found once. This receptor was obtained from a woman aged 40-49 years with acute COVID-19. What was sequenced was PBMCs or T cells enriched from blood (not recorded which). The chain links TRBV30 to TRBJ1-6; no clear D gene. The CDR3 DNA is TGTGCCTGGAGTCTCAATTCACCCCTCCACTTT. Residues: CAWSLNSPLHF. The variable domain in full, with the rest retrieved from reference TRBV30 and TRBJ1-6, is SQTIHQWPATLVQPVGSPLSLECTVEGTSNPNLYWYRQAAGRGLQLLFYSVGIGQISSEVPQNLSASRPQDRQFILSSKKLLLSDSGFYLCAWSLNSPLHFGNGTRLTVT.